Listed below are T cell receptor beta chains from one sample, sequenced in a study of blood T cell repertoires in COVID-19. Some clones are missing from TCRdb's copy, which holds only in-frame ones; the method was immunoSEQ multiplex PCR. This table has some 15,000 clones, roughly 76% appearing once. The sequenced sample was peripheral blood. Receptors were obtained from a man aged 70 or older with active or convalescent COVID-19. The CDR3 runs from the conserved cysteine through the conserved F or W. D genes are given only for firm matches. Size values are once, few and many counts, or a class for expanded clones, and some rows have none.

size	V	J	D	CDR3	DNA
once	TRBV21-1	TRBJ2-1	.	CASLKPAGEGYRFF	TGTGCCAGCTTGAAACCCGCGGGGGAGGGATATAGGTTCTTC
.	TRBV18	TRBJ2-7	.	CASRQQASYEQYF	TGTGCCAGCAGACAACAGGCCTCCTACGAGCAGTACTTC
.	TRBV28	TRBJ1-1	TRBD1	CASRRGGLNTEAFF	TGTGCCAGCAGGCGAGGGGGCTTGAACACTGAAGCTTTCTTT
.	TRBV19	TRBJ2-3	TRBD1	CASSMPSQGASSTDTQYF	TGTGCCAGTAGTATGCCGTCACAGGGGGCCTCTAGCACAGATACGCAGTATTTT
.	TRBV19	TRBJ1-5	.	CASSIPGSSNQPQHF	TGTGCCAGTAGTATACCGGGTTCGAGCAATCAGCCCCAGCATTTT
.	TRBV14	TRBJ2-3	.	CASSQARGTDTQYF	TGTGCCAGCAGCCAAGCCCGGGGTACAGATACGCAGTATTTT
.	TRBV19	TRBJ2-1	TRBD2	CASSIGSGRGSNEQFF	TGTGCCAGTAGTATAGGCAGCGGGAGGGGGTCTAATGAGCAGTTCTTC
.	TRBV28	TRBJ1-1	TRBD1	CASSPGTGEFTEAFF	TGTGCCAGCAGTCCCGGGACAGGGGAGTTCACTGAAGCTTTCTTT
.	TRBV29-1	TRBJ2-3	.	CSVERRGTDTQYF	TGCAGCGTTGAAAGGCGGGGCACAGATACGCAGTATTTT
few	TRBV3-1/TRBV3-2	TRBJ2-3	.	CASSRQTGVTQYF	TGTGCCAGCAGCCGACAAACAGGTGTGACGCAGTATTTT
.	TRBV6-4	TRBJ2-3	.	CASSKWSDGDTQYF	TGTGCCAGCAGTAAGTGGTCCGACGGGGATACGCAGTATTTT
.	TRBV19	TRBJ1-5	.	CASSMGRASNQPQHF	TGTGCCAGTAGTATGGGCAGGGCGAGCAATCAGCCCCAGCATTTT
.	TRBV5-1	TRBJ2-2	.	CASSLEVSLTGELFF	TGCGCCAGCAGCTTGGAAGTTAGCTTGACCGGGGAGCTGTTTTTT
.	TRBV6-1	TRBJ2-7	TRBD2	CASSEYRTSIYEQYF	TGTGCCAGCAGTGAATATCGGACTAGCATATACGAGCAGTACTTC
.	TRBV5-4	TRBJ2-7	.	CASSQQGGSYEQYF	TGTGCCAGCAGCCAACAAGGGGGCTCCTACGAGCAGTACTTC
.	TRBV5-5	TRBJ2-7	TRBD2	CASSLRWGGEYEQYF	TGTGCCAGCAGCTTGCGCTGGGGGGGAGAGTACGAGCAGTACTTC
.	TRBV4-2	TRBJ2-7	TRBD1	CASSLGQGDEQYF	TGTGCCAGCAGCCTTGGACAGGGCGACGAGCAGTACTTC
.	TRBV5-1	TRBJ2-3	TRBD2	CASSKTSGASTDTQYF	TGCGCCAGCAGCAAGACTAGCGGGGCAAGCACAGATACGCAGTATTTT
.	TRBV11-3	TRBJ2-7	TRBD2	CASSLGGSKDEQYF	TGTGCCAGCTCCTTGGGCGGGAGCAAGGACGAGCAGTACTTC
.	TRBV5-4	TRBJ2-2	TRBD1	CASTADRVDTGELFF	TGTGCCAGCACCGCGGACAGGGTAGATACCGGGGAGCTGTTTTTT
.	TRBV19	TRBJ2-3	TRBD2	CASSMGLAGHGTDTQYF	TGTGCCAGTAGTATGGGACTAGCGGGACATGGGACAGATACGCAGTATTTT
few	TRBV3-1/TRBV3-2	TRBJ1-5	TRBD1	CASSPQGNSNQPQHF	TGTGCCAGCAGCCCACAGGGGAATAGCAATCAGCCCCAGCATTTT
.	TRBV6-6	TRBJ2-3	TRBD1	CASSYTRDRGDTQYF	TGTGCCAGCAGTTACACCAGGGACAGGGGGGATACGCAGTATTTT
.	TRBV7-2	TRBJ2-7	TRBD1	CASSLRGQGNEQYF	TGTGCCAGCAGCTTACGTGGACAGGGTAACGAGCAGTACTTC
.	TRBV2	TRBJ2-5	.	CASFGQQETQYF	TGTGCCAGCTTCGGACAGCAAGAGACCCAGTACTTC
.	TRBV9	TRBJ2-2	TRBD2	CASSVGTSGVQGGELFF	TGTGCCAGCAGCGTAGGGACTAGCGGGGTCCAGGGCGGGGAGCTGTTTTTT
.	TRBV5-4	TRBJ2-1	.	CASSLALTRDNEQFF	TGTGCCAGCAGCTTGGCCCTTACGAGGGACAATGAGCAGTTCTTC
few	TRBV9	TRBJ2-1	.	CASSVDGGNEQFF	TGTGCCAGCAGCGTAGATGGAGGCAATGAGCAGTTCTTC